This TCR beta chain was captured by sequencing in a study of blood T cell repertoires in COVID-19. This CDR3 has 17 residues. Germline V gives CDR1 SGDLS, CDR2 YYNGEE. Trimming shortened V by 2 bases and J by 0 bases, and 15 bases separated the two germline ends. Per the original methods: Using reference gene primer amplification, nucleated cell counts were estimated. The method was immunoSEQ multiplex PCR; TCRdb's version includes in-frame clones alone and lacks a portion of them. V, J and clone size derive from that table, while D and trimming were established from the DNA sequence. This table holds hundreds of thousands of clones, about nine tenths found once.

Sequences were obtained from peripheral blood. The chain carries TRBV9 and TRBJ1-3, with D tentatively TRBD1 (5 bases). The receptor's source is a woman in her 70s with COVID-19, enrolled during active disease. This CDR3 reads CASSVGGSGNSGNTIYF. The CDR3 coding sequence is TGTGCCAGCAGCGTTGGGGGGTCCGGGAACTCTGGAAACACCATATATTTT.